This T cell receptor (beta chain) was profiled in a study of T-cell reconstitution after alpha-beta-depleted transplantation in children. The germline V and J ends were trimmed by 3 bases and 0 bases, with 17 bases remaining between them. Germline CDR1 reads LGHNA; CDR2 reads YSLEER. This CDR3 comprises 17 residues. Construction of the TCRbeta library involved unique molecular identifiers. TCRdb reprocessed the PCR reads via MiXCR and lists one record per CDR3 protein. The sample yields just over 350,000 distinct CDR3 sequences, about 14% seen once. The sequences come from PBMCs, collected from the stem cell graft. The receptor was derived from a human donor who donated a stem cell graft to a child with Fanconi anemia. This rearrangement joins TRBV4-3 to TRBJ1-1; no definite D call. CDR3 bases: TGCGCCAGCAGCCATTACCAACCGGTGGGAGTGAACACTGAAGCTTTCTTT. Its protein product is CASSHYQPVGVNTEAFF.